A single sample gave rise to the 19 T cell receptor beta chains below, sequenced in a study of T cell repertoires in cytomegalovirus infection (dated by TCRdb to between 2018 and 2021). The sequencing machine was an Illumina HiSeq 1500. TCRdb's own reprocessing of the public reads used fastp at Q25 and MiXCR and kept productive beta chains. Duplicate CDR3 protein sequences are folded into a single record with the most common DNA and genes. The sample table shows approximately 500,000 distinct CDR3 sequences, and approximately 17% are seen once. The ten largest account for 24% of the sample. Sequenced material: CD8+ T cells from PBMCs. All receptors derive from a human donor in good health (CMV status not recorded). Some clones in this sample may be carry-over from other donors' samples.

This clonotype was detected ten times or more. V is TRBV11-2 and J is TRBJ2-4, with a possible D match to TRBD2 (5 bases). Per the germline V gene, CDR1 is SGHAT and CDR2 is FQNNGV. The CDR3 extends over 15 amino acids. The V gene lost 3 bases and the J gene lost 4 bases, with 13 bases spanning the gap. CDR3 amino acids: CASSFDRGSKNIQYF. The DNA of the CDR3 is TGTGCCAGCAGCTTTGACCGAGGGTCAAAAAACATTCAGTACTTC. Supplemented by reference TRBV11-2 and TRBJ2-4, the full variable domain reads EAGVAQSPRYKIIEKRQSVAFWCNPISGHATLYWYQQILGQGPKLLIQFQNNGVVDDSQLPKDRFSAERLKGVDSTLKIQPAKLEDSAVYLCASSFDRGSKNIQYFGAGTRLSVL.

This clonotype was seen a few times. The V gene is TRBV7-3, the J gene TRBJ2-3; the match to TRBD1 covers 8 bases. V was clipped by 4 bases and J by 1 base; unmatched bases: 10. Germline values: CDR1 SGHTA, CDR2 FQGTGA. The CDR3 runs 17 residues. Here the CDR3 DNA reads TGTGCCAGCAGCTCGGGACAGGCTGCCCCTGGCACAGATACGCAGTATTTT. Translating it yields CASSSGQAAPGTDTQYF.

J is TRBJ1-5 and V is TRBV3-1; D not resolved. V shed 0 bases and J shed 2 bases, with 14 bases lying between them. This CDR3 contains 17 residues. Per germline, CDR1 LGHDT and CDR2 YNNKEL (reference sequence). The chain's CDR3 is CASSQEGRVGGNQPQHF. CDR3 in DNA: TGTGCCAGCAGCCAAGAAGGGCGGGTTGGGGGCAATCAGCCCCAGCATTTT.

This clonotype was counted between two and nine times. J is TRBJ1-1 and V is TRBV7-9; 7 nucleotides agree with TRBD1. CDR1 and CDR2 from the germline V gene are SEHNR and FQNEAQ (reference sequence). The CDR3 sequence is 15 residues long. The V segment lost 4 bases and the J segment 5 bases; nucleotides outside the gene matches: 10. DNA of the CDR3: TGTGCCAGCAGCTCCGAGGGGGCAGGGAGGACTGAAGCTTTCTTT. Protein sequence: CASSSEGAGRTEAFF.

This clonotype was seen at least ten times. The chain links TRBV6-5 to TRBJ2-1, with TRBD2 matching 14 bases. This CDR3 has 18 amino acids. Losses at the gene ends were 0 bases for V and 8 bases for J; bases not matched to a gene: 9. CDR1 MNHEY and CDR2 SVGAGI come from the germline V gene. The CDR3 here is CASSYSSPGLAGEDEQFF. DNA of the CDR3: TGTGCCAGCAGTTACTCCTCACCGGGACTAGCGGGAGAGGATGAGCAGTTCTTC.

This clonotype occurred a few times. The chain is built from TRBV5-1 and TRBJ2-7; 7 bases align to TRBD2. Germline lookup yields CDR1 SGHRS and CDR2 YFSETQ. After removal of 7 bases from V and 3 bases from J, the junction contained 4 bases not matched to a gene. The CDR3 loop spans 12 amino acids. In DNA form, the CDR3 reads TGCGCCAGCGCGGGGGATAGCTACGAGCAGTACTTC. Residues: CASAGDSYEQYF.

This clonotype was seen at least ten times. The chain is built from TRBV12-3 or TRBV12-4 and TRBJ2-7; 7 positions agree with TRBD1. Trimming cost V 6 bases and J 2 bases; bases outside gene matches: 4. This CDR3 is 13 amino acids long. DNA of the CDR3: TGTGCCAGCAGCCACGGGACAGCCTACGAGCAGTACTTC. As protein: CASSHGTAYEQYF.

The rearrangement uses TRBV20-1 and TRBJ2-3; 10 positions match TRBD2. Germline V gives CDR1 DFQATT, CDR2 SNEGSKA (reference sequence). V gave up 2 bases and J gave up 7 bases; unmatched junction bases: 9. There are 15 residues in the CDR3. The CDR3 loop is CSARLSGRAMYTQYF. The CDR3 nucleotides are TGCAGTGCTAGACTAAGCGGGAGGGCAATGTATACGCAGTATTTT.

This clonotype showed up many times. The CDR3 protein is CASSLVLAGDTGELFF. The DNA of the CDR3 is TGTGCCAGCAGCTTAGTTCTAGCGGGAGACACCGGGGAGCTGTTTTTT. V usage is TRBV11-2 and J usage is TRBJ2-2; 10 nucleotides match TRBD2. J was trimmed by 3 bases and V by 1 base; bases with no gene match: 2. This CDR3 is 16 amino acids long. Looked up from germline, CDR1 is SGHAT and CDR2 is FQNNGV.

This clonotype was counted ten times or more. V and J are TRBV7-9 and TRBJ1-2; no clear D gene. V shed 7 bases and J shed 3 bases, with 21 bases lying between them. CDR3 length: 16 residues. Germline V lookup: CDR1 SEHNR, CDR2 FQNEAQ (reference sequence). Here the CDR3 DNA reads TGTGCCAGCACCATCTCTGGGTTTACAAGAGACTATGGCTACACCTTC. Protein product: CASTISGFTRDYGYTF.

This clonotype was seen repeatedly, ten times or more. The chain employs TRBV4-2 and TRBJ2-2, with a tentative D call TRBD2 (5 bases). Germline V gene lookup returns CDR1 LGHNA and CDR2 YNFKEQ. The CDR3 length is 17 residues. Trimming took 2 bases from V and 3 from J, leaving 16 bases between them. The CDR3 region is CASSQHIDGIYTGELFF. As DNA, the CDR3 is TGTGCCAGCAGCCAACACATAGACGGGATATACACCGGGGAGCTGTTTTTT.

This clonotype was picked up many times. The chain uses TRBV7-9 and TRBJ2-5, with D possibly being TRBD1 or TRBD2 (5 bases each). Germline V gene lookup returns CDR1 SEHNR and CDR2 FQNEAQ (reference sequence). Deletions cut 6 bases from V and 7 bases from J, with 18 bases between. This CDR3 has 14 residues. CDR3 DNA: TGTGCCAGCAGTAGTGACAGTTCACGGGGGACCCAGTACTTC. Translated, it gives CASSSDSSRGTQYF.

The DNA for the CDR3 is TGTGCCAGCAGGGTTGGACTAGCGGGAGACAATGAGCAGTTCTTC. Translation: CASRVGLAGDNEQFF. The chain carries TRBV28 and TRBJ2-1; 13 nucleotides match TRBD2. Germline CDR1 and CDR2: MDHEN and SYDVKM. The junction had 4 bases not matched to a gene; V was cut back by 6 bases and J by 5 bases. The CDR3 consists of 15 residues.

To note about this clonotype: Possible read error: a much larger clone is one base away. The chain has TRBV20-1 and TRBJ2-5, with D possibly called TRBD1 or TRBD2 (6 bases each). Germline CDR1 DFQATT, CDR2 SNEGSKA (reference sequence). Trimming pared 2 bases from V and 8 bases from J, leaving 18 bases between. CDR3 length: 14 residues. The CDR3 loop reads CSARKVGGEDTQYF. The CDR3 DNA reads TGCAGTGCTAGAAAGGTGGGGGGCGAGGATACCCAGTACTTC.

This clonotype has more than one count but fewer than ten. CDR3 loop: CASCEGYYNQPQHF. CDR3 nucleotide sequence: TGTGCCAGCTGCGAAGGGTACTACAATCAGCCCCAGCATTTT. The chain has TRBV6-6 and TRBJ1-5; unclear D gene. V was clipped by 8 bases and J by 3 bases, with 14 bases between them. The germline V gene has CDR1 MNHNY and CDR2 SVGAGI (reference sequence). The CDR3 consists of 14 residues.

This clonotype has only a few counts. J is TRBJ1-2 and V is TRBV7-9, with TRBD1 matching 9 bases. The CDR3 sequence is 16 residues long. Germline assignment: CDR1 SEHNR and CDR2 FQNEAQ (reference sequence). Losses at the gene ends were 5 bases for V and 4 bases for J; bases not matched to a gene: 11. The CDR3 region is CASSIRRGTGLYGYTF. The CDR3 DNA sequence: TGTGCCAGCAGCATCCGTAGGGGGACAGGGCTCTATGGCTACACCTTC.

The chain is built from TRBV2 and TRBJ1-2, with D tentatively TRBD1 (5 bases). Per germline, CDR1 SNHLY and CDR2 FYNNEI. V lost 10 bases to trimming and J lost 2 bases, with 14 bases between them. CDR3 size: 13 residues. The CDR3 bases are TGTGCCACCTTCCGTGGGGGGAACTATGGCTACACCTTC. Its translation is CATFRGGNYGYTF.

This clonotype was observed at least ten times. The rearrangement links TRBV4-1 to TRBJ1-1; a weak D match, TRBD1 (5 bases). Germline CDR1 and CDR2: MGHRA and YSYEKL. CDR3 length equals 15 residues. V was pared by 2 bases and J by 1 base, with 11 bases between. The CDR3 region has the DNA TGCGCCAGCAGCCAAAACGGGGGGACGAACACTGAAGCTTTCTTT. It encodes CASSQNGGTNTEAFF.

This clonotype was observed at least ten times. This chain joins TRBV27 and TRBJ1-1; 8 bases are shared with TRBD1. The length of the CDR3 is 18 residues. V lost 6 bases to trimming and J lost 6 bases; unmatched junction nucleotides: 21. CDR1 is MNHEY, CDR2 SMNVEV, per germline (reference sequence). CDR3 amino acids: CASSPTTTTGGSKPEAFF. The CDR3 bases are TGTGCCAGCAGCCCGACGACGACCACAGGGGGGTCGAAGCCTGAAGCTTTCTTT.